The 7 T cell receptor beta chains below come from one sample, sequenced in a study of tumor and adjacent non-tumor tissue in lung cancer (dated by TCRdb to between 2017 and 2018). Bulk unsorted tissue served as the source for RNA extraction, and RNA quality was assessed using a NanoDrop ND-1000 and an Agilent 2100. Libraries came from multiplex PCR. This sample was sequenced with an Illumina HiSeq 2500. TCRbeta libraries were built by three rounds of nested PCR using primers (Table S4), following protocols modified from ARM-PCR. TCRdb redid the processing of the public reads, applying fastp at Q25 and MiXCR, and retained in-frame beta chains. Records with the same CDR3 protein are collapsed into one entry carrying the most frequent genes and DNA. Across this sample there are more than 85,000 distinct CDR3 sequences, with around 80% seen only once. The ten top clones hold 37% of the sample. Sequenced sample: lung tumor tissue. These TCRs come from a woman aged 55-75 years with non-small cell lung cancer.

As concerns this clonotype: A read error may produce the germline difference seen at one junction end. The chain has TRBV12-3 or TRBV12-4 and TRBJ2-2, with TRBD2 matching over 8 bases. The CDR3 is 15 residues long. The CDR3 here is CAISLIPGGTGELFF. The DNA for the CDR3 is TGTGCCATCAGTTTAATTCCGGGAGGGACCGGAGAGCTGTTTTTT.

This chain joins TRBV4-1 and TRBJ1-2, with 7 bases aligning to TRBD1. This CDR3 contains 14 residues. V gave up 0 bases and J gave up 8 bases; unmatched junction bases: 6. From germline, CDR1 is MGHRA and CDR2 YSYEKL. CDR3 region: CASSQERTGGGYTF. CDR3 bases: TGCGCCAGCAGCCAAGAAAGGACAGGAGGAGGCTACACCTTC.

The rearrangement uses TRBV29-1 and TRBJ1-3, with unresolved D. In germline, CDR1 is SQVTM, CDR2 ANQGSEA. The CDR3 length is 12 residues. CDR3 DNA sequence: TGCAATGTTGAACCCACTGGAAACACCATATATTTT. This codes for CNVEPTGNTIYF. The full variable domain, rest sourced from reference TRBV29-1 and TRBJ1-3, is SAVISQKPSRDICQRGTSLTIQCQVDSQVTMMFWYRQQPGQSLTLIATANQGSEATYESGFVIDKFPISRPNLTFSTLTVSNMSPEDSSIYLCNVEPTGNTIYFGEGSWLTVV.

The V call is TRBV11-3, the J call TRBJ2-5; D is possibly TRBD2 (6 bases). This CDR3 is built from 14 residues. V dropped 7 bases and J dropped 13 bases, with 25 bases sitting between them. Germline V gives CDR1 SGHNT, CDR2 YENEEA. CDR3 region: CASKSRESQETWYF. The DNA of the CDR3 is TGTGCCAGCAAAAGTCGGGAGTCCCAAGAGACCTGGTACTTC.

This clonotype was found once. The J gene is TRBJ2-2, the V gene TRBV6-2 or TRBV6-3; TRBD2 is a possible D gene (5 bases). Germline CDR1 reads MNHEY; CDR2 reads SVGEGT. The length of the CDR3 is 17 residues. The CDR3 spells CGNSYTQQRVNTGELFF. DNA for the CDR3: TGTGGCAACAGTTACACCCAACAGAGGGTCAACACCGGGGAGCTGTTTTTT.

V is TRBV4-2 and J is TRBJ2-5; the D gene is possibly TRBD2 (5 bases). Germline loops: CDR1 LGHNA, CDR2 YNFKEQ. This CDR3 has 15 amino acids. V was clipped by 2 bases and J by 9 bases, with 19 bases between them. CDR3 region: CASSQYSAAGWSQYF. In DNA, the CDR3 is TGTGCCAGCAGCCAATATTCGGCGGCGGGTTGGTCCCAGTACTTC.

For this clonotype: Since a much larger clone is just one base distant, this may be a read error. DNA of the CDR3: TGTGCCGGCAGAAGCCTCGGACAGGGGGCTGAAGCTTTCTTT. This sequence encodes CAGRSLGQGAEAFF. The chain joins TRBV12-3 or TRBV12-4 to TRBJ1-1, with 10 bases identical to TRBD1. This CDR3 region has 14 residues.